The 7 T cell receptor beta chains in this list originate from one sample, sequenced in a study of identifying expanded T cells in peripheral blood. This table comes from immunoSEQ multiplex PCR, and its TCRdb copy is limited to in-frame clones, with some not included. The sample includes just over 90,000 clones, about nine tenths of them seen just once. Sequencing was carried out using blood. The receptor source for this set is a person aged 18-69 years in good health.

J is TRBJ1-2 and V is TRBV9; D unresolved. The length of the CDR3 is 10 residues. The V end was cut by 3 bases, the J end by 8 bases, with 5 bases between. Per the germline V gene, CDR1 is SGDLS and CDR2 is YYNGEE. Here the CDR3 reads CASSGGGYTF. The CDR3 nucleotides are TGTGCCAGCAGCGGAGGAGGCTACACCTTC.

Written as DNA, the CDR3 is TGTGCCAGCAGTTTACGCTCTATCGGGGAAAAACTGTTTTTT. Protein product: CASSLRSIGEKLFF. V and J are TRBV27 and TRBJ1-4, with D unclear. V was shortened by 2 bases and J by 8 bases, with 12 bases between the two germline ends. The CDR3 spans 14 residues. From germline, CDR1 is MNHEY and CDR2 SMNVEV (reference sequence).

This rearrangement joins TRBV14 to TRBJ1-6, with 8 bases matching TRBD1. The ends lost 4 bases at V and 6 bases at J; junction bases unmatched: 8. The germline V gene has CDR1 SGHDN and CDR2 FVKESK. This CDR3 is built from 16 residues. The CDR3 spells CASSPLGQGRNSPLHF. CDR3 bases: TGTGCCAGCAGCCCCCTAGGACAGGGCCGTAATTCACCCCTCCACTTT.

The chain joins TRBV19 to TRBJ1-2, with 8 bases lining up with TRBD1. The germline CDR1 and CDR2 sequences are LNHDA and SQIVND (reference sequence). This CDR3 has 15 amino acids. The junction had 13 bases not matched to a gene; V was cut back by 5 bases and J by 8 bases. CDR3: CASSSSGTGTTGYTF. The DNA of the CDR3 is TGTGCCAGTAGTTCCTCCGGGACAGGTACAACAGGCTACACCTTC.

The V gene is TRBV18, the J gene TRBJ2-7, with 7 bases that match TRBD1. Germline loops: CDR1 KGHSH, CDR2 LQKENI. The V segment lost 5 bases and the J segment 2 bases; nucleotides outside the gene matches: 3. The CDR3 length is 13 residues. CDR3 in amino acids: CASSVDRAYEQYF. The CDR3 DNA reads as TGTGCCAGCTCAGTTGACAGGGCCTACGAGCAGTACTTC.

CDR3 amino acids: CASRQKGELFF. The CDR3 nucleotides read TGTGCCAGCAGGCAAAAGGGAGAACTGTTTTTT. The chain is built from TRBV6-6 and TRBJ1-4; D not resolved. The V and J ends lost 6 bases and 12 bases respectively, with 11 bases between them. CDR3 length: 11 amino acids. Germline V lookup: CDR1 MNHNY, CDR2 SVGAGI (reference sequence).

In DNA, the CDR3 is TGCAGCGTTGCGGGAATCGCCTACAATGAGCAGTTCTTC. Translation: CSVAGIAYNEQFF. This chain links TRBV29-1 with TRBJ2-1; TRBD2 is a possible D gene (5 bases). This CDR3 has 13 residues. Germline values: CDR1 SQVTM, CDR2 ANQGSEA. The germline V and J ends were trimmed by 4 bases and 2 bases, with 9 bases remaining between them.